Here is one TCR beta chain with its context. The sample originates from a study of blood T cell repertoires in COVID-19. On the study more broadly: The United States, Italy and Spain provided the acute and convalescent COVID-19 samples. PBMCs, B-cell-depleted T cells, or T cells provided the cDNA or gDNA that made up the material.

The CDR3 is 16 residues long. V shed 2 bases and J 4 bases; nucleotides not matched to a gene: 6. Germline CDR1 reads SGHVS; CDR2 reads FNYEAQ. Patients from Seattle were sampled longitudinally, starting during active infection. Authors' data handling: Reference gene primer amplification in the assay estimated nucleated cell counts. Sequenced by immunoSEQ multiplex PCR; TCRdb stores in-frame clones only, minus some. D and trimming were read from the DNA, whereas the V and J calls and clone size are those reported in that table. Of 120,000 to 150,000 clones in the sample, 70% to 90% are singletons; the top ten hold 6.5% to 9.5%.

The chain is built from TRBV7-6 and TRBJ2-1, with 9 bases lining up with TRBD2. Sample: peripheral blood. This clonotype was obtained from a woman aged 55-70 years with COVID-19, enrolled during active disease. CDR3 nucleotide sequence: TGTGCCAGCAGCTTACCTCCAGCGGGGGGATACAATGAGCAGTTCTTC. Protein product: CASSLPPAGGYNEQFF. The full variable domain, in which reference TRBV7-6 and TRBJ2-1 provide the parts outside the CDR3, is GAGVSQSPRYKVTKRGQDVALRCDPISGHVSLYWYRQALGQGPEFLTYFNYEAQQDKSGLPNDRFSAERPEGSISTLTIQRTEQRDSAMYRCASSLPPAGGYNEQFFGPGTRLTVL.